Listed below are T cell receptor beta chains from one sample, sequenced in a study of T cells after yellow fever vaccination. MiXCR was run by TCRdb on the 5' RACE reads, yielding one entry per CDR3 protein. The table shows about 300,000 distinct CDR3 sequences, with around 6.8% occurring only once. The input for sequencing was PBMCs, taken roughly 46 days after the first yellow fever vaccination. The receptor source for this set is a man aged 18 to 29 who received the YFV17D yellow fever vaccine. Both conserved end residues are part of each CDR3. The order of the fields is V gene, J gene, CDR3 protein.

V: TRBV14; J: TRBJ2-3; CDR3: CASSHIGGGTDTQYF
V: TRBV20-1; J: TRBJ1-2; CDR3: CSAPPGGEGYGYTF
V: TRBV5-6; J: TRBJ1-1; CDR3: CASSLYKGAMNTEAFF
V: TRBV11-2; J: TRBJ2-2; CDR3: CASSIAGTGNTGELFF
V: TRBV5-5; J: TRBJ2-3; CDR3: CASSIRQYTSTDTQYF
V: TRBV5-1; J: TRBJ2-3; CDR3: CASSLSGGTSTDTQYF
V: TRBV5-1; J: TRBJ2-2; CDR3: CASSLGASGELFF
V: TRBV12-3/TRBV12-4; J: TRBJ2-1; CDR3: CASSRGPSFNEQFF
V: TRBV11-2; J: TRBJ1-1; CDR3: CASSLDVLGERKTEAFF
V: TRBV20-1; J: TRBJ2-3; CDR3: CSAPGGRVRDTQYF
V: TRBV25-1; J: TRBJ2-5; CDR3: CASTGDRGRETQYF